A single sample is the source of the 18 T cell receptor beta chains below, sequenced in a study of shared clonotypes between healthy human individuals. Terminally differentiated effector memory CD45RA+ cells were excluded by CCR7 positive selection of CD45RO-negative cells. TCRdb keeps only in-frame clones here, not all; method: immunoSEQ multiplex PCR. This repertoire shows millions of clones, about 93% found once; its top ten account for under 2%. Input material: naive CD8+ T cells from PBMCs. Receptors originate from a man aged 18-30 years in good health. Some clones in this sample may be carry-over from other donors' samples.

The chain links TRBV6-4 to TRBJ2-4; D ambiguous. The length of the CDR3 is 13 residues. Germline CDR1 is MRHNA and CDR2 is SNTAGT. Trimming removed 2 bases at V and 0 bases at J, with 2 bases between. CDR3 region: CASSDGAKNIQYF. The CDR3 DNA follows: TGTGCCAGCAGTGACGGAGCCAAAAACATTCAGTACTTC.

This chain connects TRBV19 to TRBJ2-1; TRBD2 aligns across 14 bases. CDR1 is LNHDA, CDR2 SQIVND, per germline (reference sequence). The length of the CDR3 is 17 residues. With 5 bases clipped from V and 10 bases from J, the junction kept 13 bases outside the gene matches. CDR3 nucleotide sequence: TGTGCCAGTAGTCTCCGGACTAGCGGGAGGATCGACGGGGAGCAGTTCTTC. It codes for CASSLRTSGRIDGEQFF.

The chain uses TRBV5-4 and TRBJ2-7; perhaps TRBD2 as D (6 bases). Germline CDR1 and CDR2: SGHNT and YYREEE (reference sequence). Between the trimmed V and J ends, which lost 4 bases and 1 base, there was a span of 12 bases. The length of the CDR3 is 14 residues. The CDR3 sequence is CASSAGGRSYEQYF. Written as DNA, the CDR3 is TGTGCCAGCAGCGCCGGTGGGAGGTCCTACGAGCAGTACTTC.

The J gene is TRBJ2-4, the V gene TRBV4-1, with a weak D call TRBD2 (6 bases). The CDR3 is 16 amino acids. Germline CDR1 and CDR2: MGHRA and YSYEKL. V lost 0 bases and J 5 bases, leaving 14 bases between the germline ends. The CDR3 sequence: CASSQDPGVGQNIQYF. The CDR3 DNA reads TGCGCCAGCAGCCAAGATCCGGGGGTAGGACAAAACATTCAGTACTTC.

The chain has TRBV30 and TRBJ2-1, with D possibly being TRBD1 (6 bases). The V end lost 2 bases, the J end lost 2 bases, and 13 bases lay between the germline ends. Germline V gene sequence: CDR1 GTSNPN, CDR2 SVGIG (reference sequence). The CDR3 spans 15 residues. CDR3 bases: TGTGCCTGGAGTCTTAACCAGGGGACCTACAATGAGCAGTTCTTC. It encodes CAWSLNQGTYNEQFF.

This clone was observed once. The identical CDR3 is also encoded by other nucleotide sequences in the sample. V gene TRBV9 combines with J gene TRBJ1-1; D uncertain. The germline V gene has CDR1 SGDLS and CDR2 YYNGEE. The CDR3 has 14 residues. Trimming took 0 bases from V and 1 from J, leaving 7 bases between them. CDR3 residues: CASSVEAGNTEAFF. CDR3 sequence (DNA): TGTGCCAGCAGCGTAGAGGCCGGGAACACTGAAGCTTTCTTT.

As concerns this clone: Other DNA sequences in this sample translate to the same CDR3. CDR3 protein: CASSLSSYSYNEQFF. In nucleotides, the CDR3 is TGTGCCAGCAGTTTGTCGTCTTATTCCTACAATGAGCAGTTCTTC. The rearrangement links TRBV27 to TRBJ2-1; D call uncertain. Trimming cost V 3 bases and J 1 base, with 10 bases left between them. The germline CDR1 and CDR2 sequences are MNHEY and SMNVEV (reference sequence). CDR3 length: 15 residues.

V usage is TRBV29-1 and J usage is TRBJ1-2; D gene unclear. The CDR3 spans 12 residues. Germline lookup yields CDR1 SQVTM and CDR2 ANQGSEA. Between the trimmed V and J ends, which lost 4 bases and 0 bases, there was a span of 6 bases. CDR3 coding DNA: TGCAGCGTTGGAAGGGCTAACTATGGCTACACCTTC. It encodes CSVGRANYGYTF.

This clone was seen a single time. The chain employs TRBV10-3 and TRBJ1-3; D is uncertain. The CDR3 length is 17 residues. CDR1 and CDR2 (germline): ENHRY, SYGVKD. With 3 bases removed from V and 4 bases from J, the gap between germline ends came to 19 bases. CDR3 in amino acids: CAISDPSSAEGGNTIYF. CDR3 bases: TGTGCCATCAGTGACCCATCCTCGGCGGAGGGAGGAAACACCATATATTTT.

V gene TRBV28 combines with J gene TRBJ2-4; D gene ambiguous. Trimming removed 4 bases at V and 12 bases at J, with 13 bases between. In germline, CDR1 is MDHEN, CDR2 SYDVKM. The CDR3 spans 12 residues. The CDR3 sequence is CASSYGPTHQYF. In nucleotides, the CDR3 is TGTGCCAGCAGTTATGGTCCTACGCATCAGTACTTC.

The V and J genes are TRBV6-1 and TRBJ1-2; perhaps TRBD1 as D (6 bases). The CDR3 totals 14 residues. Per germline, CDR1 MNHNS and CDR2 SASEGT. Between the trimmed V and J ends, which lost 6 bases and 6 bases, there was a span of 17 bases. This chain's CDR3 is CASRDRGRMDGYTF. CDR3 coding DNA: TGTGCCAGCAGGGACCGGGGGCGAATGGATGGCTACACCTTC.

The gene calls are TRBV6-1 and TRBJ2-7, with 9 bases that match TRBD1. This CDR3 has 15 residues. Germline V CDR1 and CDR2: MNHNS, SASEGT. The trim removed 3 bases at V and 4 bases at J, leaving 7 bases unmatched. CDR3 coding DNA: TGTGCCAGCAGTGAGGGACAGGGAGGGGGTTACGAGCAGTACTTC. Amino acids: CASSEGQGGGYEQYF.

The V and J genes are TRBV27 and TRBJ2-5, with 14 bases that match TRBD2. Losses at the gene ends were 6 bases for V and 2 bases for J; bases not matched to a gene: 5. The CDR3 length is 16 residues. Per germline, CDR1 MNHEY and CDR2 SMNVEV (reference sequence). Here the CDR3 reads CASSQGLAGVQETQYF. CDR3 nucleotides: TGTGCCAGCAGCCAGGGACTAGCGGGAGTTCAAGAGACCCAGTACTTC.

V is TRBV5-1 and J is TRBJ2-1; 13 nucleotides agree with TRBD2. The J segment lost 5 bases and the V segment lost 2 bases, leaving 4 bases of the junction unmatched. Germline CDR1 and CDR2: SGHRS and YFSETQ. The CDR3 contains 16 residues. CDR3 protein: CASSLLAGGGNNEQFF. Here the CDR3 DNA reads TGCGCCAGCAGCTTACTAGCGGGAGGGGGGAACAATGAGCAGTTCTTC. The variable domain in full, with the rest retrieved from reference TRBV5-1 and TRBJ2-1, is KAGVTQTPRYLIKTRGQQVTLSCSPISGHRSVSWYQQTPGQGLQFLFEYFSETQRNKGNFPGRFSGRQFSNSRSEMNVSTLELGDSALYLCASSLLAGGGNNEQFFGPGTRLTVL.

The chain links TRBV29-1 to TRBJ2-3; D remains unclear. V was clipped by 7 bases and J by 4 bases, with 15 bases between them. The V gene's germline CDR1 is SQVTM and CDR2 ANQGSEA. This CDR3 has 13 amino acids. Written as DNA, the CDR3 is TGCAGCGGGATCAAGGGTGTGCCAGATACGCAGTATTTT. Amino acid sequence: CSGIKGVPDTQYF.

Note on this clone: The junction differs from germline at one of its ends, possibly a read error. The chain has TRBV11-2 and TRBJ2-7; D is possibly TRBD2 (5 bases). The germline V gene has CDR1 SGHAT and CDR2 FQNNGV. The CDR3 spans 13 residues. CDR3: CASSLDLYSERSF. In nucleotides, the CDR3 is TGTGCCAGCAGCTTAGATTTATATTCAGAGCGGTCATTC.

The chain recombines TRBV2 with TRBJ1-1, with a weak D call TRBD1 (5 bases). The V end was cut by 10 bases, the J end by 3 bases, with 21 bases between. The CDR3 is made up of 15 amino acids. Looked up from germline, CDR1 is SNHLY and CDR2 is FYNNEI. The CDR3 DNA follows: TGTGCCACCGACACGCTGGGGGGGGGATACACTGAAGCTTTCTTT. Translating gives CATDTLGGGYTEAFF.

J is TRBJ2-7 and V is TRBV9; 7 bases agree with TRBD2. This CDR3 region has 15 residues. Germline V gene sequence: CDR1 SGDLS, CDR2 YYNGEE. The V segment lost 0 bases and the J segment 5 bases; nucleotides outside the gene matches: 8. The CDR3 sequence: CASSVGGGRNDEQYF. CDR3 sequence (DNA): TGTGCCAGCAGCGTAGGGGGCGGGAGAAACGACGAGCAGTACTTC.